This is a list of T cell receptor beta chains from one sample in a study of T cells in Graves' hyperthyroidism and ophthalmopathy. TCRdb reprocessed the multiplex PCR reads with MiXCR, giving one entry per CDR3 protein. Of about 300,000 distinct CDR3 sequences listed, around a fifth are singletons. The sequenced material came from blood. Every receptor here comes from a man over 45 with Graves' ophthalmopathy. Both conserved end residues are trimmed from each CDR3.

j_call: TRBJ1-5; v_call: TRBV2; cdr3_aa: ASREDRGFQPQH
j_call: TRBJ2-7; v_call: TRBV27; cdr3_aa: ASKPGLPYMEQY
j_call: TRBJ1-2; v_call: TRBV3-1; cdr3_aa: ASSVGNNYGYT
j_call: TRBJ2-7; v_call: TRBV12-3/TRBV12-4; cdr3_aa: ASRRTGRAYEQY
j_call: TRBJ1-4; v_call: TRBV7-8; cdr3_aa: ASSRTGVEEKLF
j_call: TRBJ1-2; v_call: TRBV5-5; cdr3_aa: ASSLEVRVHGYT
j_call: TRBJ1-6; v_call: TRBV12-3/TRBV12-4; cdr3_aa: ASSLDRRGALH
j_call: TRBJ2-7; v_call: TRBV15; cdr3_aa: AASRDRQGAHEQY
j_call: TRBJ2-1; v_call: TRBV6-1; cdr3_aa: ASSAKRGYNEQF
j_call: TRBJ2-3; v_call: TRBV5-1; cdr3_aa: ASSLRSGASTDTQY
j_call: TRBJ2-7; v_call: TRBV7-9; cdr3_aa: ASSLRVHEQY
j_call: TRBJ2-1; v_call: TRBV29-1; cdr3_aa: SALAGGHEQF
j_call: TRBJ2-7; v_call: TRBV20-1; cdr3_aa: SARDGMGMKGEQY
j_call: TRBJ2-3; v_call: TRBV28; cdr3_aa: ASSLSGGLGGTDTQY
j_call: TRBJ2-1; v_call: TRBV5-1; cdr3_aa: ASSFAPGTTTNEQF
j_call: TRBJ1-2; v_call: TRBV11-2; cdr3_aa: ASSSSGPTNYGYT
j_call: TRBJ2-7; v_call: TRBV6-1; cdr3_aa: ASASYEQY
j_call: TRBJ2-7; v_call: TRBV5-1; cdr3_aa: ASSLDGAWIVQY
j_call: TRBJ2-1; v_call: TRBV28; cdr3_aa: ASSQLETVRDFSYNEQF
j_call: TRBJ1-5; v_call: TRBV28; cdr3_aa: ASSQNQNQPQH
j_call: TRBJ1-3; v_call: TRBV7-2; cdr3_aa: ASSLYGGAYSGNTIY
j_call: TRBJ2-5; v_call: TRBV6-5; cdr3_aa: ASSYSGRDETQY
j_call: TRBJ2-1; v_call: TRBV20-1; cdr3_aa: SARRTSGSNNEQF
j_call: TRBJ1-1; v_call: TRBV28; cdr3_aa: ASSEGGANTEAF
j_call: TRBJ2-1; v_call: TRBV5-1; cdr3_aa: ASSLRTDPYNEQF
j_call: TRBJ1-2; v_call: TRBV5-1; cdr3_aa: ASSWGGGDYGYT
j_call: TRBJ1-1; v_call: TRBV28; cdr3_aa: AISRGGWGGAGTEAF
j_call: TRBJ1-4; v_call: TRBV4-1; cdr3_aa: ASSLGVGQGGEKLF
j_call: TRBJ2-7; v_call: TRBV6-1; cdr3_aa: ASSGQAGGTYEQY
j_call: TRBJ1-5; v_call: TRBV20-1; cdr3_aa: SVYNRGESNQPQH
j_call: TRBJ2-5; v_call: TRBV6-1; cdr3_aa: ASSHLWAGGETQY
j_call: TRBJ2-1; v_call: TRBV11-2; cdr3_aa: ASSLALAAYNEQF
j_call: TRBJ2-6; v_call: TRBV14; cdr3_aa: ASSPGQLISGANVLT
j_call: TRBJ2-7; v_call: TRBV7-2; cdr3_aa: ASSLRVDRTYEQY
j_call: TRBJ2-2; v_call: TRBV7-2; cdr3_aa: ASSFVPPGTKNTGELF
j_call: TRBJ2-1; v_call: TRBV9; cdr3_aa: ASSVLGTNGSHEQF
j_call: TRBJ1-2; v_call: TRBV5-1; cdr3_aa: ASSQDRGACGYT
j_call: TRBJ2-3; v_call: TRBV18; cdr3_aa: ASSPPVTDHSPTTDTQY
j_call: TRBJ1-6; v_call: TRBV6-1; cdr3_aa: ASRTGQGFNSPLH
j_call: TRBJ1-1; v_call: TRBV30; cdr3_aa: AWSVSWAGGIWNTEAF
j_call: TRBJ2-7; v_call: TRBV10-2; cdr3_aa: ASSESTDSGYEQY
j_call: TRBJ2-3; v_call: TRBV7-9; cdr3_aa: ASSLYGRGESDTQY
j_call: TRBJ1-3; v_call: TRBV7-2; cdr3_aa: ASNSGQDKTGNTIY
j_call: TRBJ1-2; v_call: TRBV9; cdr3_aa: ASSVTGTYGYT
j_call: TRBJ2-3; v_call: TRBV7-9; cdr3_aa: ASSPGQGVDTQY
j_call: TRBJ1-5; v_call: TRBV6-5; cdr3_aa: ASSFPDRGSNQPQH
j_call: TRBJ1-6; v_call: TRBV7-8; cdr3_aa: ASSSGQPFTENSPLH
j_call: TRBJ1-5; v_call: TRBV29-1; cdr3_aa: SVELGNGQPQH
j_call: TRBJ2-7; v_call: TRBV7-6; cdr3_aa: ASSPTGGAQQY
j_call: TRBJ1-1; v_call: TRBV30; cdr3_aa: AWTITGPQVPEAF